Listed below are T cell receptor beta chains from one sample, sequenced in a study of a mutant IDH1 vaccine in newly diagnosed glioma. No antigen has been identified for these receptors. Profiled with immunoSEQ multiplex PCR; TCRdb holds only in-frame clones, not every one. The sample shows some 130,000 clones, around 80% of them seen only once. Source: PBMCs, taken from a glioma patient whose treatment included an IDH1 peptide vaccine. These receptors all come from a man aged 35 to 55 with glioma. Each CDR3 is given with its conserved first and last residue. Each record gives: V gene, J gene, CDR3 protein.

TRBV7-6	TRBJ2-5	CASSLGLGPQRETQYF
TRBV4-2	TRBJ1-5	CASSPGGVSNQPQHF
TRBV28	TRBJ1-1	CASSFGGRSTEAFF
TRBV25-1	TRBJ1-1	CASSSTGSLNTEAFF
TRBV27	TRBJ2-7	CASSSPPRSGRYEQYF
TRBV5-6	TRBJ2-2	CASSPIKRTGMATGELFF
TRBV7-8	TRBJ1-2	CASSTYRGPSGGYTF
TRBV2	TRBJ2-3	CASWRESGTDTQYF
TRBV13	TRBJ2-1	CASSPLAGGPVNEQFF
TRBV19	TRBJ1-2	CASVGVGGYTF
TRBV28	TRBJ2-2	CASSPWRDSGELFF